A single sample is the source of the 18 T cell receptor beta chains below, sequenced in a study of regulatory T cells in long-lasting Graves disease. Construction of TCR beta libraries relied on iRepertoire HTBI primers and on Arm-PCR targeting CDR3 regions. TCRdb re-analysed the multiplex PCR reads in MiXCR, keeping a single row per CDR3 protein. The sample comprises about 540,000 distinct CDR3 sequences, roughly 12% of which are singletons, and 8.5% to 10% rests with the top ten. Time point meaning: newly diagnosed GD, antithyroid drugs for less than 3 months. RNA extracted from PBMCs served as the sequencing template. These data also featured in a second study, about T cells in Graves' hyperthyroidism and ophthalmopathy.

The sample here was peripheral blood mononuclear cells (PBMCs), taken at new diagnosis, from a patient treated with antithyroid drugs. The receptors were gathered from a man aged 30-40 years with Graves disease.

The chain couples TRBV20-1 to TRBJ1-5; weak D call: TRBD1 (5 bases). V lost 3 bases to trimming and J lost 5 bases, with 8 bases between them. CDR3 length: 12 amino acids. Germline CDR1 and CDR2: DFQATT and SNEGSKA (reference sequence). The CDR3 protein is CSASWGDQPQHF. The CDR3, as DNA: TGCAGTGCTAGTTGGGGGGATCAGCCCCAGCATTTT.

This clonotype came up many times. The chain has TRBV2 and TRBJ1-2; D gene ambiguous. Germline V gene lookup returns CDR1 SNHLY and CDR2 FYNNEI. The CDR3 sequence is 14 residues long. V dropped 0 bases and J dropped 7 bases, with 12 bases sitting between them. DNA of the CDR3: TGTGCCAGCAGTGAAGCTGGCGGCTTCGGTGGCTACACCTTC. Its translation: CASSEAGGFGGYTF.

This clonotype was detected a few times. This rearrangement joins TRBV25-1 to TRBJ1-1; D is undetermined. V lost 2 bases and J 0 bases, leaving 13 bases between the germline ends. CDR1 is MGHDK and CDR2 is SYGVNS in the germline V gene. There are 16 residues in the CDR3. This chain's CDR3 is CASSEMGRGMNTEAFF. The CDR3 nucleotides read TGTGCCAGCAGTGAAATGGGTCGAGGGATGAACACTGAAGCTTTCTTT.

This clonotype was counted a few times. The rearrangement uses TRBV30 and TRBJ2-5, with a possible D match to TRBD2 (7 bases). The germline V gene encodes CDR1 GTSNPN and CDR2 SVGIG (reference sequence). CDR3 size: 13 residues. V was trimmed by 5 bases and J by 4 bases, leaving 14 bases between them. The CDR3 nucleotides are TGTGCCTGGTCCCAGGGGAGGGTAGAGACCCAGTACTTC. Protein product: CAWSQGRVETQYF.

This clonotype was counted ten times or more. The chain links TRBV10-3 to TRBJ1-1; 9 nucleotides line up with TRBD1. V was clipped by 6 bases and J by 1 base; unmatched bases: 12. The CDR3 sequence is 17 residues long. Germline V gives CDR1 ENHRY, CDR2 SYGVKD. The CDR3 is CAISKLSTGGGNTEAFF. The CDR3 DNA sequence: TGTGCCATCAGCAAGCTATCGACAGGGGGGGGGAACACTGAAGCTTTCTTT.

This clonotype has a count of ten or more. The chain employs TRBV28 and TRBJ2-4; 9 bases agree with TRBD2. Trimming took 7 bases from V and 7 from J; bases not matched to a gene: 11. The germline CDR1 and CDR2 sequences are MDHEN and SYDVKM. The CDR3 runs 15 residues. The CDR3 sequence: CASKLRAGGRNIQYF. In nucleotides, the CDR3 is TGTGCCAGCAAACTTCGGGCGGGAGGGAGGAACATTCAGTACTTC.

This clonotype has a count of ten or more. This chain uses TRBV6-5 with TRBJ1-2; no definite D call. Looked up from germline, CDR1 is MNHEY and CDR2 is SVGAGI. V was clipped by 0 bases and J by 4 bases, with 15 bases between them. The CDR3 spans 16 residues. The CDR3, as DNA: TGTGCCAGCAGTTACTCCCCGGGAGGGTCCGGCTATGGCTACACCTTC. Protein: CASSYSPGGSGYGYTF.

V gene TRBV5-1 combines with J gene TRBJ2-2, with D possibly TRBD1 on 6 matching bases. CDR3 length: 16 residues. CDR1 and CDR2 from the germline V gene are SGHRS and YFSETQ. Trimming pared 0 bases from V and 5 bases from J, leaving 14 bases between. The CDR3 reads CASSLVQGSGTGELFF. The CDR3 DNA reads as TGCGCCAGCAGCTTGGTGCAGGGGTCAGGGACCGGGGAGCTGTTTTTT.

At least ten counts were recorded for this clonotype. The chain has TRBV2 and TRBJ2-3; tentative D call: TRBD2 (7 bases). V was cut by 7 bases and J by 9 bases, with 17 bases left in between. Germline lookup yields CDR1 SNHLY and CDR2 FYNNEI. The CDR3 runs to 13 residues. This CDR3 is CASNAEGGGTQYF. The DNA for the CDR3 is TGTGCCAGCAACGCGGAAGGGGGGGGGACGCAGTATTTT. The complete variable domain, with remaining parts taken from reference TRBV2 and TRBJ2-3, reads EPEVTQTPSHQVTQMGQEVILRCVPISNHLYFYWYRQILGQKVEFLVSFYNNEISEKSEIFDDQFSVERPDGSNFTLKIRSTKLEDSAMYFCASNAEGGGTQYFGPGTRLTVL.

This clonotype was recorded at least ten times. The V call is TRBV24-1, the J call TRBJ2-1, with 9 bases lining up with TRBD2. Germline V lookup: CDR1 KGHDR, CDR2 SFDVKD. The J segment lost 8 bases and the V segment lost 3 bases, leaving 13 bases of the junction unmatched. The CDR3 contains 17 residues. The CDR3 nucleotides read TGTGCCACCAGTGATAGGCCTTCTAGCGGGGCCACATATGAGCAGTTCTTC. This translates into CATSDRPSSGATYEQFF.

This clonotype was counted at least ten times. This chain joins TRBV11-2 and TRBJ2-7; 7 bases are shared with TRBD1. Germline lookup yields CDR1 SGHAT and CDR2 FQNNGV. V shed 3 bases and J 0 bases; nucleotides not matched to a gene: 5. The CDR3 has 15 amino acids. Written as DNA, the CDR3 is TGTGCCAGCAGCTTCGGACAGGCCAACTCCTACGAGCAGTACTTC. Translated: CASSFGQANSYEQYF.

This clonotype has just a few counts. CDR3 sequence reads: CASSPGQGLVNTEAFF. The CDR3 DNA is TGTGCCAGCTCCCCGGGACAGGGGCTAGTGAACACTGAAGCTTTCTTT. J is TRBJ1-1 and V is TRBV18, with 10 positions matching TRBD1. From germline, CDR1 is KGHSH and CDR2 LQKENI. There are 16 residues in the CDR3. Trimming at V came to 6 bases and at J to 0 bases, leaving 7 bases not matched to a gene.

This clonotype came up a few times. The chain employs TRBV18 and TRBJ2-1, with 11 bases lining up with TRBD2. CDR1 is KGHSH, CDR2 LQKENI, per germline. The CDR3 is 16 residues long. V shed 0 bases, J shed 7 bases, and the junction held 5 bases outside the gene matches. The CDR3 reads CASSPPGLAGGNEQFF. Here the CDR3 DNA reads TGTGCCAGCTCACCACCGGGCCTAGCGGGAGGTAATGAGCAGTTCTTC.

This clonotype was seen at least ten times. V is TRBV7-8 and J is TRBJ2-1; D unresolved. The V gene lost 4 bases and the J gene lost 10 bases, with 11 bases spanning the gap. This CDR3 is built from 12 residues. Germline CDR1 and CDR2: SGHVS and FQNEAQ. CDR3 nucleotides: TGTGCCAGCAGCTCCCGCTTCGGGGAGCAGTTCTTC. This encodes CASSSRFGEQFF.

The sample holds a few counts of this clonotype. J is TRBJ2-7 and V is TRBV7-2, with D possibly being TRBD1 (5 bases). There are 13 residues in the CDR3. Germline V gives CDR1 SGHTA, CDR2 FQGNSA. The ends were cut back, 8 bases at V and 3 bases at J, with 14 bases in the middle. For the CDR3, the DNA is TGTGCCAGCGCGACAGTTTGGTTCTACGAGCAGTACTTC. Translated: CASATVWFYEQYF.

This clonotype was found many times. The chain couples TRBV4-1 to TRBJ2-7, with 8 bases lining up with TRBD1. The V gene end was trimmed by 5 bases and the J gene end by 5 bases; junction bases not matched to a gene: 5. Germline loops: CDR1 MGHRA, CDR2 YSYEKL. The CDR3 is 13 amino acids. The chain's CDR3 is CASSLRQGHEQYF. The CDR3 DNA reads as TGCGCCAGCAGCTTACGACAGGGGCACGAGCAGTACTTC.

This clonotype was observed many times. The V and J genes are TRBV12-3 or TRBV12-4 and TRBJ1-4; 7 bases line up with TRBD1. The trim removed 6 bases at V and 7 bases at J, leaving 14 bases unmatched. CDR3 length: 16 amino acids. The CDR3 region has the DNA TGTGCCAGCAGCGGCCTCGGCGACAGGGAGTTTGAAAAACTGTTTTTT. The encoded protein is CASSGLGDREFEKLFF.

A few counts support this clonotype. This may come from a read error, since a much larger clone is one base off. The V gene is TRBV10-3, the J gene TRBJ2-5; D may correspond to TRBD1 or TRBD2 (5 bases each). The V gene's germline CDR1 is ENHRY and CDR2 SYGVKD. The V gene lost 1 base and the J gene lost 5 bases, with 11 bases spanning the gap. The CDR3 is 14 residues long. The CDR3 DNA follows: TGTGCCATCAGTGAGTTGGGGGAGTCGGAGACCCAGTACTTC. Its translation is CAISELGESETQYF.